What follows are 19 T cell receptor beta chains derived from one specimen sequenced in a study of cytomegalovirus exposure and HLA in healthy donors. Assay used: immunoSEQ multiplex PCR; TCRdb lists only in-frame clones, some missing. The sample carries some 65,000 clones, roughly 96% recorded once. Sample: PBMCs. These receptors were taken from a man younger than 35 in good health and CMV-seronegative.

V and J are TRBV4-1 and TRBJ1-1; D is uncertain. The CDR3 runs to 14 residues. The ends were cut back, 3 bases at V and 3 bases at J, with 11 bases in the middle. Germline V gene lookup returns CDR1 MGHRA and CDR2 YSYEKL. CDR3: CASSQRVLDTEAFF. The CDR3 nucleotides are TGCGCCAGCAGCCAGCGAGTACTGGACACTGAAGCTTTCTTT.

V usage is TRBV4-2 and J usage is TRBJ2-5, with TRBD2 identical over 10 bases. This CDR3 spans 16 amino acids. From germline, CDR1 is LGHNA and CDR2 YNFKEQ. The trim removed 1 base at V and 1 base at J, leaving 3 bases unmatched. The CDR3 sequence: CASSQVAGGSQETQYF. The CDR3 coding sequence is TGTGCCAGCAGCCAAGTAGCGGGAGGCTCCCAAGAGACCCAGTACTTC.

This clone appeared once. The rearrangement joins TRBV4-1 to TRBJ2-1, with TRBD1 identical over 8 bases. The germline V gene has CDR1 MGHRA and CDR2 YSYEKL. The CDR3 covers 18 residues. The V segment lost 3 bases and the J segment 4 bases; nucleotides outside the gene matches: 14. CDR3: CASSQATPGGGWYNEQFF. The CDR3, as DNA: TGCGCCAGCAGCCAGGCCACTCCAGGGGGCGGATGGTACAATGAGCAGTTCTTC.

This clone was counted ten times or more. The chain combines TRBV7-9 with TRBJ1-4; 8 nucleotides agree with TRBD1. The length of the CDR3 is 16 residues. The germline V gene has CDR1 SEHNR and CDR2 FQNEAQ (reference sequence). Trimming took 5 bases from V and 8 from J; bases not matched to a gene: 13. CDR3 protein: CASSPSRTGPWEKLFF. In DNA form, the CDR3 reads TGTGCCAGCAGCCCGAGCCGGACAGGGCCGTGGGAAAAACTGTTTTTT. The variable domain in full, completed from reference TRBV7-9 and TRBJ1-4, reads DTGVSQNPRHKITKRGQNVTFRCDPISEHNRLYWYRQTLGQGPEFLTYFQNEAQLEKSRLLSDRFSAERPKGSFSTLEIQRTEQGDSAMYLCASSPSRTGPWEKLFFGSGTQLSVL.

This chain connects TRBV4-1 to TRBJ1-4; 8 bases are a match to TRBD1. The J segment lost 6 bases and the V segment lost 5 bases, leaving 8 bases of the junction unmatched. The germline CDR1 and CDR2 sequences are MGHRA and YSYEKL. The CDR3 runs 15 residues. CDR3 in amino acids: CASSFPGTGDEKLFF. CDR3 DNA: TGCGCCAGCAGCTTTCCCGGGACAGGAGATGAAAAACTGTTTTTT.

This chain links TRBV5-4 with TRBJ1-1, with 8 nucleotides matching TRBD1. J gave up 3 bases and V 4 bases, and 5 bases lay outside the gene matches. Germline V gene sequence: CDR1 SGHNT, CDR2 YYREEE (reference sequence). The CDR3 totals 14 residues. CDR3 sequence reads: CASSRTGSDTEAFF. For the CDR3, the DNA is TGTGCCAGCAGCCGGACAGGGTCGGACACTGAAGCTTTCTTT.

Only one count was recorded for this clone. The chain has TRBV7-9 and TRBJ1-2; TRBD1 matches at 7 bases. Germline CDR1 reads SEHNR; CDR2 reads FQNEAQ (reference sequence). This CDR3 comprises 13 residues. V lost 3 bases to trimming and J lost 8 bases; unmatched junction nucleotides: 6. CDR3 DNA sequence: TGTGCCAGCAGCTTGGAGGGGGCAAGGGGCTACACCTTC. It specifies CASSLEGARGYTF.

The V call is TRBV29-1, the J call TRBJ1-1, with TRBD1 matching over 9 bases. CDR3 length: 13 residues. CDR1 is SQVTM, CDR2 ANQGSEA, per germline. V lost 2 bases, J lost 6 bases, and 4 bases stayed unmatched. The CDR3 sequence: CSVELQGAAEAFF. Here the CDR3 DNA reads TGCAGCGTTGAACTACAGGGGGCCGCTGAAGCTTTCTTT.

The chain combines TRBV27 with TRBJ2-5, with a tentative D call TRBD1 (5 bases). V was pared by 3 bases and J by 5 bases, with 10 bases between. Germline lookup yields CDR1 MNHEY and CDR2 SMNVEV (reference sequence). This CDR3 has 13 residues. CDR3 in amino acids: CASSLQGEETQYF. CDR3 DNA sequence: TGTGCCAGCAGTTTGCAGGGTGAGGAGACCCAGTACTTC.

The V call is TRBV6-1, the J call TRBJ2-1, with a possible D match to TRBD2 (6 bases). The V end lost 0 bases, the J end lost 0 bases, and 6 bases lay between the germline ends. Looked up from germline, CDR1 is MNHNS and CDR2 is SASEGT. The CDR3 has 15 amino acids. In nucleotides, the CDR3 is TGTGCCAGCAGTGAAGCTAGCGGCTCCTACAATGAGCAGTTCTTC. Protein product: CASSEASGSYNEQFF.

This chain connects TRBV9 to TRBJ1-1; D may be TRBD1 (6 bases). The CDR3 consists of 15 residues. Trimming stripped 0 bases from V and 5 bases from J, with 14 bases between. Germline CDR1 SGDLS, CDR2 YYNGEE. CDR3 nucleotide sequence: TGTGCCAGCAGCGTAGAGGCAGGGGCTTATACTGAAGCTTTCTTT. Translated, it gives CASSVEAGAYTEAFF. The entire variable domain, with the rest obtained from reference TRBV9 and TRBJ1-1, is as follows: DSGVTQTPKHLITATGQRVTLRCSPRSGDLSVYWYQQSLDQGLQFLIQYYNGEERAKGNILERFSAQQFPDLHSELNLSSLELGDSALYFCASSVEAGAYTEAFFGQGTRLTVV.

The CDR3 DNA sequence: TGTGCCAGCAGTCTGGAGGGAAACGCCGAGCAGTACTTC. It codes for CASSLEGNAEQYF. The chain has TRBV9 and TRBJ2-7, with a weak D call TRBD2 (6 bases). The CDR3 totals 13 residues. Germline V lookup: CDR1 SGDLS, CDR2 YYNGEE. Trimming stripped 5 bases from V and 6 bases from J, with 15 bases between.

V and J are TRBV5-1 and TRBJ2-1; 10 nucleotides line up with TRBD2. CDR3 length equals 15 residues. Per germline, CDR1 SGHRS and CDR2 YFSETQ. V lost 1 base and J lost 5; bases outside the gene matches: 3. The CDR3 sequence: CASSLYLAGDNEQFF. In DNA, the CDR3 is TGCGCCAGCAGCTTGTACCTAGCGGGAGACAATGAGCAGTTCTTC.

The chain recombines TRBV4-2 with TRBJ1-4, with 8 bases identical to TRBD1. The CDR3 length is 14 residues. V shed 4 bases and J 7 bases; nucleotides not matched to a gene: 5. CDR1 LGHNA and CDR2 YNFKEQ come from the germline V gene. CDR3 DNA: TGTGCCAGCAGCCTCGACAGGGGTGGTGAAAAACTGTTTTTT. Encoded protein: CASSLDRGGEKLFF.

V usage is TRBV10-3 and J usage is TRBJ1-2, with TRBD1 identical over 7 bases. Germline values: CDR1 ENHRY, CDR2 SYGVKD. The CDR3 extends over 13 amino acids. Trimming cost V 8 bases and J 2 bases; bases outside gene matches: 5. The CDR3 reads CAIAGQENYGYTF. CDR3 nucleotide sequence: TGTGCCATCGCTGGACAGGAAAACTATGGCTACACCTTC.

V usage is TRBV7-9 and J usage is TRBJ2-3; 7 nucleotides align to TRBD1. V lost 4 bases to trimming and J lost 3 bases; unmatched junction nucleotides: 1. The CDR3 runs to 13 residues. Germline assignment: CDR1 SEHNR and CDR2 FQNEAQ (reference sequence). The CDR3 bases are TGTGCCAGCAGCTCACAGGGGACAGATACGCAGTATTTT. Its protein is CASSSQGTDTQYF.

This clone was observed a single time. The chain joins TRBV10-2 to TRBJ1-5, with 9 bases identical to TRBD1. The CDR3 runs 14 residues. Germline CDR1 is WSHSY and CDR2 is SAAADI. The V segment lost 5 bases and the J segment 5 bases; nucleotides outside the gene matches: 4. In DNA form, the CDR3 reads TGCGCCAGCAGTCCGGGACAGGGATATCAGCCCCAGCATTTT. Its translation: CASSPGQGYQPQHF.

The chain is built from TRBV28 and TRBJ2-7; 7 bases map to TRBD1. This CDR3 spans 15 amino acids. J lost 2 bases, V lost 9 bases, and 13 bases had no gene match. Germline loops: CDR1 MDHEN, CDR2 SYDVKM. In DNA form, the CDR3 reads TGTGCCAGTAATGGACTCGGGACAGTAACCTACGAGCAGTACTTC. Translating gives CASNGLGTVTYEQYF.

The CDR3 loop is CASSPSGTGIDTQYF. The CDR3 coding sequence is TGTGCCAGCAGCCCATCCGGGACAGGGATCGATACGCAGTATTTT. This chain joins TRBV9 and TRBJ2-3, with TRBD1 matching 9 bases. After removal of 4 bases from V and 6 bases from J, the junction contained 9 bases not matched to a gene. The CDR3 spans 15 residues. Germline V CDR1 and CDR2: SGDLS, YYNGEE.